Below, 22 T cell receptor beta chains from the same sample are listed, as sequenced in a study of blood T cell repertoires in COVID-19. Profiled with immunoSEQ multiplex PCR; TCRdb holds only in-frame clones, not every one. There are about 300,000 clones in the sample; roughly 90% occur only once, and approximately 8.8% lies in the top ten. Source material: peripheral blood. The receptor set was obtained from a man in his late teens or twenties with active or convalescent COVID-19.

The chain has TRBV5-6 and TRBJ1-3; D is unclear. Germline V CDR1 and CDR2: SGHDT, YYEEEE. This CDR3 has 14 amino acids. Trimming took off 2 bases at V and 0 bases at J, with 6 bases between the two ends. The CDR3 region is CASSLRSSGNTIYF. The DNA of the CDR3 is TGTGCCAGCAGCTTAAGGAGCTCTGGAAACACCATATATTTT.

The rearrangement uses TRBV7-2 and TRBJ1-5; D might be TRBD1 (6 bases). Germline lookup yields CDR1 SGHTA and CDR2 FQGNSA. The CDR3 is 14 amino acids. The ends were cut back, 4 bases at V and 0 bases at J, with 7 bases in the middle. The CDR3 sequence is CASSYRDSNQPQHF. Written as DNA, the CDR3 is TGTGCCAGCAGCTACAGGGATAGCAATCAGCCCCAGCATTTT.

This chain connects TRBV3-1 (or the pseudogene TRBV3-2) to TRBJ2-7; D is unresolved. The germline gives CDR1 LGHDT, CDR2 YNNKEL (reference sequence). This CDR3 comprises 11 residues. The V gene lost 7 bases and the J gene lost 2 bases, with 6 bases spanning the gap. CDR3 loop: CASKGAYEQYF. The CDR3 DNA reads as TGTGCCAGCAAAGGAGCCTACGAGCAGTACTTC.

V usage is TRBV5-1 and J usage is TRBJ2-7, with 8 bases that match TRBD1. Germline CDR1 SGHRS, CDR2 YFSETQ. Unmatched junction bases numbered 15, after V lost 4 bases and J lost 0 bases. CDR3 length: 18 residues. Written as DNA, the CDR3 is TGCGCCAGCAGCGCTGGTCTGGACGGGACAGGTCGCTCCTACGAGCAGTACTTC. Amino acid sequence: CASSAGLDGTGRSYEQYF.

This rearrangement joins TRBV25-1 to TRBJ2-3; no clear D gene. CDR3 length: 14 amino acids. In germline, CDR1 is MGHDK, CDR2 SYGVNS. V was shortened by 6 bases and J by 0 bases, with 10 bases between the two germline ends. The CDR3 bases are TGTGCCAGCAGCAAACCCACTAGCACAGATACGCAGTATTTT. Residues: CASSKPTSTDTQYF.

This sequence joins TRBV4-1 and TRBJ2-7; D gene ambiguous. The germline V gene encodes CDR1 MGHRA and CDR2 YSYEKL. There are 14 residues in the CDR3. The ends were cut back, 0 bases at V and 2 bases at J, with 8 bases in the middle. CDR3 DNA: TGCGCCAGCAGCCAAGATCAGGTGACCTACGAGCAGTACTTC. Translating gives CASSQDQVTYEQYF.

V is TRBV2 and J is TRBJ2-7, with D unresolved. The CDR3 sequence is 14 residues long. V lost 2 bases, J lost 0 bases, and 8 bases lay in between. Per the germline V gene, CDR1 is SNHLY and CDR2 is FYNNEI. DNA for the CDR3: TGTGCCAGCAGTGAATACGCCTACTCCTACGAGCAGTACTTC. Translating gives CASSEYAYSYEQYF. Drawing the rest from reference TRBV2 and TRBJ2-7, the complete variable domain is EPEVTQTPSHQVTQMGQEVILRCVPISNHLYFYWYRQILGQKVEFLVSFYNNEISEKSEIFDDQFSVERPDGSNFTLKIRSTKLEDSAMYFCASSEYAYSYEQYFGPGTRLTVT.

The chain links TRBV5-1 to TRBJ2-1; TRBD2 matches 9 bases. Germline-derived CDR1 and CDR2 are SGHRS and YFSETQ. The CDR3 has 13 amino acids. Unmatched junction bases numbered 7, after V lost 10 bases and J lost 5 bases. The CDR3 nucleotides read TGCGCCCGCCGGGCGGGGGGGGACAATGAGCAGTTCTTC. The encoded protein is CARRAGGDNEQFF.

The J gene is TRBJ2-7, the V gene TRBV2, with 8 nucleotides matching TRBD1. The CDR3 runs to 14 residues. The V and J ends lost 6 bases and 2 bases, in that order; junction bases with no gene match: 6. The germline CDR1 and CDR2 sequences are SNHLY and FYNNEI. CDR3 sequence reads: CASRVQGATYEQYF. The CDR3 DNA reads TGTGCCAGCAGAGTCCAGGGGGCCACCTACGAGCAGTACTTC.

The J gene is TRBJ1-1, the V gene TRBV4-3; no definite D call. Germline lookup yields CDR1 LGHNA and CDR2 YSLEER. V lost 0 bases and J lost 1, with 6 bases in between. CDR3 length: 14 amino acids. CDR3 loop: CASSQDWPNTEAFF. The CDR3 nucleotides are TGCGCCAGCAGCCAAGATTGGCCGAACACTGAAGCTTTCTTT.

Details on this clone: In the same sample, other DNA sequences code for this CDR3. The genes are TRBV5-6 and TRBJ2-1, with D possibly matching TRBD1 (5 bases). Germline V gene data show CDR1 as SGHDT and CDR2 as YYEEEE. The CDR3 runs to 12 residues. The V end was cut by 1 base, the J end by 7 bases, with 6 bases between. CDR3 in DNA: TGTGCCAGCAGCTTGACAGGTAATGAGCAGTTCTTC. Amino acids: CASSLTGNEQFF.

The chain couples TRBV5-1 to TRBJ1-4; D perhaps matches TRBD1 (5 bases). V was pared by 0 bases and J by 3 bases, with 9 bases between. Germline lookup yields CDR1 SGHRS and CDR2 YFSETQ. This CDR3 region has 15 residues. CDR3 residues: CASSLVGQSNEKLFF. The CDR3 region has the DNA TGCGCCAGCAGCTTGGTGGGGCAGTCTAATGAAAAACTGTTTTTT.

In DNA form, the CDR3 reads TGTGCCAGCAGTTTATTAATGACAGGGGATGGCTACACCTTC. Its translation is CASSLLMTGDGYTF. The chain carries TRBV28 and TRBJ1-2, with 8 bases identical to TRBD1. Unmatched junction bases numbered 4, after V lost 1 base and J lost 6 bases. CDR1 and CDR2 (germline): MDHEN, SYDVKM. The CDR3 extends over 14 amino acids.

This sequence joins TRBV12-3 or TRBV12-4 and TRBJ2-1, with TRBD2 matching 9 bases. The CDR3 consists of 12 residues. J was trimmed by 9 bases and V by 7 bases; bases with no gene match: 4. This CDR3 reads CASTPRGGEQFF. CDR3 nucleotides: TGTGCCAGCACGCCGCGGGGGGGTGAGCAGTTCTTC.

J is TRBJ2-7 and V is TRBV6-6, with 10 bases lining up with TRBD2. This CDR3 region has 13 residues. J was trimmed by 5 bases and V by 4 bases; bases with no gene match: 2. CDR1 is MNHNY, CDR2 SVGAGI, per germline (reference sequence). CDR3 sequence (DNA): TGTGCCAGCAGTTCAGGGACTAGCGACGAGCAGTACTTC. It yields the protein CASSSGTSDEQYF.

The rearrangement links TRBV5-6 to TRBJ1-4; D possibly corresponds to TRBD1 (5 bases). The germline V gene encodes CDR1 SGHDT and CDR2 YYEEEE. Trimming took 4 bases from V and 7 from J, leaving 17 bases between them. This CDR3 is built from 15 residues. This CDR3 is CASSLNTGGVEKLFF. As DNA, the CDR3 is TGTGCCAGCAGCCTCAACACCGGAGGGGTTGAAAAACTGTTTTTT. Drawing the rest from reference TRBV5-6 and TRBJ1-4, the complete variable domain is DAGVTQSPTHLIKTRGQQVTLRCSPKSGHDTVSWYQQALGQGPQFIFQYYEEEERQRGNFPDRFSGHQFPNYSSELNVNALLLGDSALYLCASSLNTGGVEKLFFGSGTQLSVL.

This clone was detected a few times. The chain is built from TRBV5-1 and TRBJ1-2; TRBD1 might be the D (6 bases). Germline V CDR1 and CDR2: SGHRS, YFSETQ. Trimming left V 4 bases short and J 4 bases short, with 17 bases between. CDR3 length: 15 residues. The CDR3 spells CASSPGQSFGYGYTF. The CDR3, as DNA: TGCGCCAGCAGCCCCGGACAGAGTTTTGGCTATGGCTACACCTTC. The entire variable domain, with the rest obtained from reference TRBV5-1 and TRBJ1-2, is as follows: KAGVTQTPRYLIKTRGQQVTLSCSPISGHRSVSWYQQTPGQGLQFLFEYFSETQRNKGNFPGRFSGRQFSNSRSEMNVSTLELGDSALYLCASSPGQSFGYGYTFGSGTRLTVV.

The chain employs TRBV19 and TRBJ1-1; possible D gene TRBD1, 5 bases. The germline CDR1 and CDR2 sequences are LNHDA and SQIVND (reference sequence). Trimming shortened V by 3 bases and J by 4 bases, and 12 bases separated the two germline ends. CDR3 size: 14 residues. The CDR3 sequence is CASSIGQGSTEAFF. In DNA, the CDR3 is TGTGCCAGTAGTATCGGGCAGGGAAGCACTGAAGCTTTCTTT.

The rearrangement joins TRBV2 to TRBJ2-7; possibly TRBD1 for D (5 bases). The V end lost 2 bases, the J end lost 2 bases, and 10 bases lay between the germline ends. The CDR3 spans 14 residues. Germline V gene lookup returns CDR1 SNHLY and CDR2 FYNNEI. CDR3 loop: CASSEYQGTYEQYF. For the CDR3, the DNA is TGTGCCAGCAGTGAATACCAGGGAACCTACGAGCAGTACTTC.

The chain couples TRBV10-1 to TRBJ2-3; tentatively, D is TRBD1 (6 bases). CDR1 is WNHNN, CDR2 SYGVQD, per germline (reference sequence). The V and J ends lost 2 bases and 1 base respectively, with 16 bases between them. CDR3 length: 17 amino acids. The CDR3 sequence: CASSETTWGPGTDTQYF. The DNA for the CDR3 is TGCGCCAGCAGTGAGACTACCTGGGGGCCCGGCACAGATACGCAGTATTTT.

The rearrangement uses TRBV19 and TRBJ1-1, with D possibly TRBD1 on 5 matching bases. V was clipped by 6 bases and J by 7 bases, with 18 bases between them. Germline V gene lookup returns CDR1 LNHDA and CDR2 SQIVND (reference sequence). The CDR3 is made up of 14 amino acids. The CDR3 DNA follows: TGTGCCAGTAGGTTAGGACAAGGATTACGTGAAGCTTTCTTT. It yields the protein CASRLGQGLREAFF. Supplemented by reference TRBV19 and TRBJ1-1, the full variable domain reads DGGITQSPKYLFRKEGQNVTLSCEQNLNHDAMYWYRQDPGQGLRLIYYSQIVNDFQKGDIAEGYSVSREKKESFPLTVTSAQKNPTAFYLCASRLGQGLREAFFGQGTRLTVV.

The V gene is TRBV5-1, the J gene TRBJ1-1; 9 bases map to TRBD1. The V gene's germline CDR1 is SGHRS and CDR2 YFSETQ. This CDR3 contains 15 residues. The junction had 8 bases not matched to a gene; V was cut back by 5 bases and J by 3 bases. Here the CDR3 DNA reads TGCGCCAGCAGGAGTTTTGGGACAGGGTACACTGAAGCTTTCTTT. Its translation: CASRSFGTGYTEAFF.